The clone carrying this T cell receptor (beta chain) has ten or more counts. The antigen remains undetermined. RNA transcripts were the template for amplifying TCR beta CDR3 regions. Primed by the HTBI set, a first-round RT-PCR was run on the TCR CDR3. TCRdb re-derived calls from the multiplex PCR reads in MiXCR, one entry per CDR3 protein. The table has about 540,000 distinct CDR3 sequences, approximately 44% seen once; the top ten hold about 8.3%. CDR3 length: 18 amino acids. CDR1 KGHDR and CDR2 SFDVKD come from the germline V gene. V shed 5 bases and J 6 bases; nucleotides not matched to a gene: 18. Newly diagnosed hyperthyroidism patients aged 18 to 65 years had disease lasting under 2 months. The diagnoses drew upon clinical symptoms, serum thyroxine and TRAb, thyroid ultrasound and orbital computed tomography. This sample is part of a study of T cells in Graves' hyperthyroidism and ophthalmopathy. General study points: The blood repertoire included most of the expanded thyroid clonotypes above 0.001. The model foresaw ophthalmopathy a median roughly 6.3 months prior to onset.

The sample was peripheral blood or thyroid tissue (not recorded which). The rearrangement joins TRBV24-1 to TRBJ2-3; 8 bases align to TRBD1. The sequence came from a woman in her late teens or twenties with Graves' hyperthyroidism. CDR3 in DNA: TGTGCCACCAGTGGACTTCAGAGGGCAGGGGGCCACGTGGATACGCAGTATTTT. This encodes CATSGLQRAGGHVDTQYF.